Following are 14 T cell receptor beta chains from one sample sequenced in a study of shared clonotypes between healthy human individuals. CD45RO-negative, CCR7-selected cells formed the naive CD8 fraction, which excluded terminally differentiated effector memory CD45RA+ cells. Clones were sequenced by immunoSEQ multiplex PCR, and TCRdb holds only the in-frame ones, with some missing. The sample holds approximately 2,200,000 clones, 85% to 95% seen once. The specimen sequenced was naive CD8+ T cells from PBMCs. The source of these receptors is a man younger than 35 in good health. Some clones in this sample may be carry-over from other donors' samples.

The chain joins TRBV6-1 to TRBJ2-5, with 11 nucleotides matching TRBD1. Trimming cost V 3 bases and J 5 bases; bases outside gene matches: 17. Germline CDR1 reads MNHNS; CDR2 reads SASEGT. This CDR3 contains 19 residues. The CDR3 region is CASSESVDRGPDPRETQYF. CDR3 sequence (DNA): TGTGCCAGCAGTGAGTCGGTGGACAGGGGGCCCGACCCAAGGGAGACCCAGTACTTC.

CDR3 loop: CSVEGGDLYNEQFF. CDR3 bases: TGCAGCGTTGAAGGCGGGGACTTATACAATGAGCAGTTCTTC. The J gene is TRBJ2-1, the V gene TRBV29-1; D is possibly TRBD2 (6 bases). The V gene lost 1 base and the J gene lost 4 bases, with 11 bases spanning the gap. Germline V gene lookup returns CDR1 SQVTM and CDR2 ANQGSEA. The CDR3 has 14 amino acids.

The chain links TRBV30 to TRBJ2-1; D is uncertain. Trimming left V 2 bases short and J 3 bases short, with 11 bases between. In germline, CDR1 is GTSNPN, CDR2 SVGIG (reference sequence). This CDR3 is built from 14 residues. CDR3 bases: TGTGCCTGGAGTACGTATGGTCACTACAATGAGCAGTTCTTC. Its protein product is CAWSTYGHYNEQFF.

The chain couples TRBV7-2 to TRBJ1-1; D ambiguous. The V end lost 5 bases, the J end lost 3 bases, and 13 bases lay between the germline ends. The germline CDR1 and CDR2 sequences are SGHTA and FQGNSA. The CDR3 is made up of 14 amino acids. The CDR3 loop is CASSPSYSHTEAFF. The CDR3 DNA reads as TGTGCCAGCAGCCCTAGTTACTCCCACACTGAAGCTTTCTTT.

This chain joins TRBV7-2 and TRBJ1-1; D gene uncertain. Trimming took 5 bases from V and 1 from J, leaving 14 bases between them. Germline CDR1 and CDR2: SGHTA and FQGNSA. CDR3 length equals 15 residues. CDR3 coding DNA: TGTGCCAGCAGCCCCTTTTTTGCGGCGAACACTGAAGCTTTCTTT. It encodes CASSPFFAANTEAFF.

The chain carries TRBV27 and TRBJ2-7, with 7 bases aligning to TRBD1. Germline V gene data show CDR1 as MNHEY and CDR2 as SMNVEV (reference sequence). The ends lost 4 bases at V and 4 bases at J; junction bases unmatched: 7. CDR3 length: 14 residues. CDR3 residues: CASSSWDREYEQYF. The DNA for the CDR3 is TGTGCCAGCAGTTCCTGGGACAGAGAGTACGAGCAGTACTTC.

This chain connects TRBV21-1 to TRBJ1-3; the table assigns TRBD1, which was not confirmed against the DNA. TRBV21-1 is reported as a pseudogene. The CDR3 is 19 residues long. This CDR3 reads CASSKAQGDTGRSGNTIYF. In nucleotides, the CDR3 is TGTGCCAGCAGCAAAGCCCAAGGGGACACGGGACGCTCTGGAAACACCATATATTTT.

This clone was picked up a small number of times. The V and J genes are TRBV29-1 and TRBJ1-2; D gene uncertain. Germline V lookup: CDR1 SQVTM, CDR2 ANQGSEA. V was clipped by 0 bases and J by 5 bases, with 13 bases between them. This CDR3 comprises 14 residues. CDR3 loop: CSVEDWEERYGYTF. The CDR3 coding sequence is TGCAGCGTTGAAGACTGGGAGGAACGTTATGGCTACACCTTC.

This clone was observed a single time. This chain connects TRBV27 to TRBJ1-1, with D possibly being TRBD1 (5 bases). The V gene lost 1 base and the J gene lost 4 bases, with 13 bases spanning the gap. The germline V gene has CDR1 MNHEY and CDR2 SMNVEV (reference sequence). This CDR3 region has 15 residues. The CDR3 DNA reads as TGTGCCAGCAGTTTATTAGGCAGGGAAGGCACTGAAGCTTTCTTT. Its protein is CASSLLGREGTEAFF.

Remarks on this clone: Other DNA sequences in the sample encode the same CDR3. The chain joins TRBV7-3 to TRBJ2-1; D possibly corresponds to TRBD2 (5 bases). V was trimmed by 1 base and J by 1 base, leaving 5 bases between them. The V gene's germline CDR1 is SGHTA and CDR2 FQGTGA. This CDR3 is built from 14 residues. The CDR3 spells CASSLSGSYNEQFF. CDR3 DNA: TGTGCCAGCAGCTTAAGCGGGTCCTACAATGAGCAGTTCTTC.

The rearrangement uses TRBV27 and TRBJ2-2; D gene uncertain. Trimming shortened V by 6 bases and J by 1 base, and 9 bases separated the two germline ends. This CDR3 comprises 14 residues. Germline CDR1 reads MNHEY; CDR2 reads SMNVEV (reference sequence). For the CDR3, the DNA is TGTGCCAGCAGGCCGTCTATGAACACCGGGGAGCTGTTTTTT. Its translation: CASRPSMNTGELFF.

V usage is TRBV19 and J usage is TRBJ2-7; D perhaps matches TRBD2 (7 bases). V lost 5 bases, J lost 3 bases, and 17 bases lay in between. Germline V gives CDR1 LNHDA, CDR2 SQIVND (reference sequence). The CDR3 consists of 15 residues. The CDR3: CASSLWGGPNYEQYF. In nucleotides, the CDR3 is TGTGCCAGTAGTTTATGGGGGGGCCCTAACTACGAGCAGTACTTC.

The genes are TRBV7-9 and TRBJ2-2, with TRBD2 matching over 11 bases. The germline CDR1 and CDR2 sequences are SEHNR and FQNEAQ (reference sequence). The CDR3 sequence is 19 residues long. V shed 5 bases and J 7 bases; nucleotides not matched to a gene: 18. DNA for the CDR3: TGTGCCAGCAGCCCAAGACCAACCCCTAGCGGGAGGTGGAACGGGGAGCTGTTTTTT. It specifies CASSPRPTPSGRWNGELFF.

The CDR3, as DNA: TGTGCCAGCAGTTTTGGGCTAGCGGATTACGAGCAGTACTTC. Its translation is CASSFGLADYEQYF. V is TRBV28 and J is TRBJ2-7; 7 nucleotides agree with TRBD2. Germline V gene sequence: CDR1 MDHEN, CDR2 SYDVKM. The CDR3 runs to 14 residues. V lost 3 bases and J lost 4; bases outside the gene matches: 6. Drawing the rest from reference TRBV28 and TRBJ2-7, the complete variable domain is DVKVTQSSRYLVKRTGEKVFLECVQDMDHENMFWYRQDPGLGLRLIYFSYDVKMKEKGDIPEGYSVSREKKERFSLILESASTNQTSMYLCASSFGLADYEQYFGPGTRLTVT.